This T cell receptor (beta chain) was sequenced for a study of blood T cells in healthy people across ages. The CDR3 totals 14 residues. Germline CDR1 is SGHVS and CDR2 is FQNEAQ. Trimming left V 1 base short and J 6 bases short, with 12 bases between. Primed by a sample-barcoded 5' primer and a J-beta primer mix, a second PCR proceeded for about 6 to 12 cycles. TCRdb fed the 5' RACE reads into MiXCR, producing one record per CDR3 protein. The data hold approximately 800,000 distinct CDR3 sequences, with about 59% observed a single time. This sequence originates from a man aged 25-40 years in good health. Material for sequencing was blood. The chain couples TRBV7-8 to TRBJ1-2; D remains unclear. The DNA for the CDR3 is TGTGCCAGCAGCTTAGTGGCCTCCAGGAATGGCTACACCTTC. It yields the protein CASSLVASRNGYTF. The full variable domain, its missing parts supplied by reference TRBV7-8 and TRBJ1-2, is GAGVSQSPRYKVAKRGQDVALRCDPISGHVSLFWYQQALGQGPEFLTYFQNEAQLDKSGLPSDRFFAERPEGSVSTLKIQRTQQEDSAVYLCASSLVASRNGYTFGSGTRLTVV.